Listed here are 13 T cell receptor beta chains from one sample, sequenced in a study of blood T cell repertoires in COVID-19. Measured with immunoSEQ multiplex PCR; TCRdb has only the in-frame clones, and not every one. The top ten hold approximately 3.3% of the sample, which has some 260,000 clones, 70% to 90% seen once. The material sequenced was peripheral blood. The origin of the receptors is a man younger than 35 with active or convalescent COVID-19.

The chain has TRBV9 and TRBJ2-1; 8 bases are a match to TRBD2. V trimming: 2 bases; J trimming: 8 bases; junction bases outside the gene matches: 6. In germline, CDR1 is SGDLS, CDR2 YYNGEE. The CDR3 runs to 14 residues. The CDR3 coding sequence is TGTGCCAGCAGCGTCGGACTAGCCCTGGATGAGCAGTTCTTC. This encodes CASSVGLALDEQFF.

The J gene is TRBJ2-7, the V gene TRBV7-2; 7 bases map to TRBD1. The V gene's germline CDR1 is SGHTA and CDR2 FQGNSA. V lost 4 bases, J lost 1 base, and 7 bases stayed unmatched. The CDR3 runs 15 residues. CDR3 sequence: CASSSTGTASYEQYF. CDR3 sequence (DNA): TGTGCCAGCAGCTCGACCGGGACAGCATCCTACGAGCAGTACTTC.

This clone appeared a few times. The chain combines TRBV6-5 with TRBJ1-5, with 9 bases aligning to TRBD1. CDR3 size: 15 residues. The ends lost 7 bases at V and 3 bases at J; junction bases unmatched: 7. Per the germline V gene, CDR1 is MNHEY and CDR2 is SVGAGI. The CDR3 reads CASISGTGINQPQHF. As DNA, the CDR3 is TGTGCCAGCATAAGTGGGACAGGGATCAATCAGCCCCAGCATTTT.

This chain uses TRBV2 with TRBJ1-1, with D possibly being TRBD1 (6 bases). V shed 8 bases and J shed 0 bases, with 13 bases lying between them. Germline lookup yields CDR1 SNHLY and CDR2 FYNNEI. The CDR3 contains 14 residues. Here the CDR3 DNA reads TGTGCCAGCGTCTACAGGGCTTTGAACACTGAAGCTTTCTTT. Translation gives CASVYRALNTEAFF.

The V gene is TRBV7-2, the J gene TRBJ2-5, with 14 nucleotides matching TRBD2. CDR3 length equals 16 residues. Germline V CDR1 and CDR2: SGHTA, FQGNSA. V was clipped by 5 bases and J by 5 bases; unmatched bases: 7. For the CDR3, the DNA is TGTGCCAGCAGCCCCGGACTAGCGGGGGGCGGGGAGACCCAGTACTTC. Translating gives CASSPGLAGGGETQYF.

This chain joins TRBV12-3 or TRBV12-4 and TRBJ2-5; D is ambiguous. The germline V and J ends were trimmed by 6 bases and 5 bases, with 7 bases remaining between them. The CDR3 has 11 amino acids. CDR3 loop: CASSRKETQYF. In DNA, the CDR3 is TGTGCCAGCAGCAGAAAGGAGACCCAGTACTTC.

The J gene is TRBJ2-3, the V gene TRBV6-2 or TRBV6-3; TRBD2 aligns across 8 bases. V shed 1 base and J 7 bases; nucleotides not matched to a gene: 13. Looked up from germline, CDR1 is MNHEY and CDR2 is SVGEGT. The CDR3 runs 17 residues. CDR3 coding DNA: TGTGCCAGCAGTTACTTCCTCGGGGGGGGGCGAGGAAATACGCAGTATTTT. As protein: CASSYFLGGGRGNTQYF.

The chain uses TRBV7-9 and TRBJ1-4, with D maybe TRBD1 (6 bases). V was pared by 2 bases and J by 3 bases, with 7 bases between. The CDR3 is 14 amino acids. Germline loops: CDR1 SEHNR, CDR2 FQNEAQ (reference sequence). CDR3 sequence reads: CASSLSGANEKLFF. CDR3 nucleotides: TGTGCCAGCAGCTTATCAGGGGCTAATGAAAAACTGTTTTTT.

The gene calls are TRBV28 and TRBJ1-3, with a tentative D call TRBD1 (6 bases). The CDR3 covers 15 residues. CDR1 and CDR2 (germline): MDHEN, SYDVKM. V lost 8 bases, J lost 0 bases, and 14 bases lay in between. In nucleotides, the CDR3 is TGTGCCAGCCTCCCGACAGGTTACTCTGGAAACACCATATATTTT. Amino acids: CASLPTGYSGNTIYF.

This chain links TRBV13 with TRBJ2-1, with unresolved D. Germline loops: CDR1 PRHDT, CDR2 FYEKMQ (reference sequence). This CDR3 contains 15 residues. V was clipped by 2 bases and J by 5 bases, with 13 bases between them. CDR3 residues: CASSLLGPLNNEQFF. CDR3 sequence (DNA): TGTGCCAGCAGCTTACTGGGCCCCCTCAACAATGAGCAGTTCTTC.

This sequence joins TRBV29-1 and TRBJ2-3; 9 positions match TRBD2. CDR1 is SQVTM, CDR2 ANQGSEA, per germline. V dropped 3 bases and J dropped 3; count of bases not matched to a gene: 7. The CDR3 has 15 amino acids. The CDR3 DNA follows: TGCAGCGTTGATCGGCTAGCGGGATGGACAGATACGCAGTATTTT. This sequence encodes CSVDRLAGWTDTQYF.

This sequence joins TRBV6-5 and TRBJ1-2, with D perhaps matching TRBD1 (5 bases). Germline V gene sequence: CDR1 MNHEY, CDR2 SVGAGI. Trimming shortened V by 6 bases and J by 7 bases, and 15 bases separated the two germline ends. The CDR3 contains 13 residues. CDR3 sequence (DNA): TGTGCCAGCAGCACAGCGGGGGTTGGTGGCTACACCTTC. As protein: CASSTAGVGGYTF.

The J gene is TRBJ2-7, the V gene TRBV2; 8 bases agree with TRBD1. Trimming cost V 11 bases and J 3 bases; bases outside gene matches: 15. This CDR3 has 15 amino acids. Looked up from germline, CDR1 is SNHLY and CDR2 is FYNNEI. The CDR3 loop is CAARSRGPTLYEQYF. CDR3 coding DNA: TGTGCCGCCCGGAGCAGGGGGCCCACACTCTACGAGCAGTACTTC. Complete variable domain (other parts from reference TRBV2 and TRBJ2-7): EPEVTQTPSHQVTQMGQEVILRCVPISNHLYFYWYRQILGQKVEFLVSFYNNEISEKSEIFDDQFSVERPDGSNFTLKIRSTKLEDSAMYFCAARSRGPTLYEQYFGPGTRLTVT.